The clone carrying this T cell receptor (beta chain) was recorded at least ten times. Its antigen is unidentified. Making TCR cDNA involved 5'RACE template switching, which added UMIs and a universal primer site. MiXCR was run by TCRdb on the 5' RACE reads, yielding one entry per CDR3 protein. This sample has 200,000 to 250,000 distinct CDR3 sequences, with less than 3.5% found just once. The record originates from a study of T cells after yellow fever vaccination. Study-level results: Though weaker, the secondary response peaked faster, on day 5 versus 15. Reappearance after the booster was observed for most primary-vaccination clones (around 96% CD4, roughly 90% CD8). Some clonotypes, a small share, were shared between CD4 and CD8 compartments.

The V end lost 1 base, the J end lost 3 bases, and 9 bases lay between the germline ends. Germline lookup yields CDR1 SNHLY and CDR2 FYNNEI. The CDR3 has 14 residues. V usage is TRBV2 and J usage is TRBJ1-2; D not resolved. The specimen comprised CD4+ T cells sorted from PBMCs, sampled 10 days after the yellow fever booster vaccination. The sequence was collected from a man aged 18 to 29 who received the YFV17D yellow fever vaccine. The CDR3 sequence is CASSEGARYYGYTF. The CDR3 nucleotides read TGTGCCAGCAGTGAAGGAGCCAGGTACTATGGCTACACCTTC.